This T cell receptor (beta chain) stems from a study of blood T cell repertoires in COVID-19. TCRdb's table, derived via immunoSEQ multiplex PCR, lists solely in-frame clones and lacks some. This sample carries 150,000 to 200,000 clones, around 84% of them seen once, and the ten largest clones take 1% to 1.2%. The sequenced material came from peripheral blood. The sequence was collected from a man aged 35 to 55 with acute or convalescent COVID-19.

In DNA form, the CDR3 reads TGTGCCTGGAGTGAGCCCGGGTTTAACTATGGCTACACCTTC. It specifies CAWSEPGFNYGYTF. The V call is TRBV30, the J call TRBJ1-2; no clear D. Deletions cut 1 base from V and 1 base from J, with 10 bases between. The CDR3 has 14 residues. Germline lookup yields CDR1 GTSNPN and CDR2 SVGIG (reference sequence).